Listed below are T cell receptor beta chains from one sample, sequenced in a study of cytomegalovirus exposure and HLA in healthy donors. The data were produced by immunoSEQ multiplex PCR, yet TCRdb's version contains in-frame clones alone and is incomplete. The sample yields 75,000 to 95,000 clones, of which the top ten take up about 5.5%. Specimen: PBMCs. All receptors come from a girl aged 10 to 17 in good health and CMV-seropositive. Each CDR3 is given with its conserved first and last residue.

j_gene: TRBJ1-2; len: 15; v_gene: TRBV19; CDR3aa: CASSPGTGGYYGYTF
j_gene: TRBJ2-1; len: 15; v_gene: TRBV5-4; CDR3aa: CASSLGLAGGNEQFF
j_gene: TRBJ2-7; len: 15; v_gene: TRBV4-3; CDR3aa: CASSLTSGVSYEQYF
j_gene: TRBJ2-3; len: 16; v_gene: TRBV19; CDR3aa: CASSIVGTSSTDTQYF
j_gene: TRBJ1-1; len: 15; v_gene: TRBV6-1; CDR3aa: CASSKIGGGNTEAFF
j_gene: TRBJ2-1; len: 16; v_gene: TRBV27; CDR3aa: CASSPLAGGYYNEQFF
j_gene: TRBJ1-2; len: 14; v_gene: TRBV7-2; CDR3aa: CASSSQGASYGYTF
j_gene: TRBJ2-2; len: 15; v_gene: TRBV7-2; CDR3aa: CASSDRGGPGGELFF
j_gene: TRBJ2-3; len: 19; v_gene: TRBV30; CDR3aa: CAWSVPEGWRRNSTDTQYF
j_gene: TRBJ2-2; len: 13; v_gene: TRBV6-1; CDR3aa: CASRFTGLGELFF